These T cell receptor beta chains were read from a single sample in a study of shared clonotypes between healthy human individuals. Produced via immunoSEQ multiplex PCR; TCRdb's table is partial and in-frame only. Here the sample spans millions of clones, about 95% being singletons. Sequencing was carried out using naive CD8+ T cells sorted from blood. The origin of the receptors is a man aged 18 to 35 in good health. CDR3s include the opening cysteine and the closing phenylalanine or tryptophan. Fields, in order: J gene, V gene, clone size, D gene, CDR3 DNA, CDR3 protein. The D gene is left open where the match is weak. Clone size appears in some rows only: once, few, many, or a class for an expanded clone.

TRBJ1-2	TRBV6-5	.	.	TGTGCCAGCAGTTACCTCCGCGAGGACCCCGACTATGGCTACACCTTC	CASSYLREDPDYGYTF
TRBJ1-2	TRBV19	.	.	TGTGCCAGTAGTATAGTATTCAGGGGAGGAGGCTACACCTTC	CASSIVFRGGGYTF
TRBJ2-3	TRBV4-2	.	TRBD2	TGTGCCAGCAGCCACCCCACCGCGGGTAGCGGGGATCCGACGCAGTATTTT	CASSHPTAGSGDPTQYF
TRBJ1-4	TRBV7-8	.	.	TGTGCCAGCAGCTTAGCGGCGAGGGGGGGACCCTTACTTTTT	CASSLAARGGPLLF
TRBJ2-7	TRBV19	once	.	TGTGCCAGTAGCTCCACTGCATCGGCCTTCTACGAGCAGTACTTC	CASSSTASAFYEQYF
TRBJ1-1	TRBV13	.	.	TGTGCCAGCAGCCAAGACCGGGAGGGGACTGAAGCTTTCTTT	CASSQDREGTEAFF
TRBJ2-7	TRBV27	.	.	TGTGCCCCCCTGCGACCGTGTGGATTATCCTACGAGCAGTACTTC	CAPLRPCGLSYEQYF
TRBJ2-5	TRBV11-2	.	.	TGTGCCAGCAGCGCCGTTTTAAGACAAGAGACCCAGTACTTC	CASSAVLRQETQYF
TRBJ2-1	TRBV4-3	.	.	TGCGCCAGCAGCCAAGATACAGACAATGAGCAGTTCTTC	CASSQDTDNEQFF
TRBJ1-6	TRBV6-5	once	.	TGTGCCAGCAGTTACTCCACAGGGTATTCACCCCTCCACTTT	CASSYSTGYSPLHF
TRBJ2-2	TRBV27	.	TRBD1	TGTGCCAGCAGTACAGGGGGGAACACCGGGGAGCTGTTTTTT	CASSTGGNTGELFF
TRBJ1-2	TRBV9	once	TRBD1	TGTGCCAGCACGCAGGGGGGGAATGGCTACACCTTC	CASTQGGNGYTF
TRBJ2-5	TRBV7-3	.	.	TGTGCCAGCAGCTTACATGTGGGGTACCAAGAGACCCAGTACTTC	CASSLHVGYQETQYF
TRBJ1-6	TRBV6-1	.	.	TGTGCCAGCAGTGAAACCCCGAACACGCTACCCTATTCACCCCTCCACTTT	CASSETPNTLPYSPLHF
TRBJ2-7	TRBV29-1	.	.	TGCAGCGCGACTAAAAACTACGAGCAGTACTTC	CSATKNYEQYF
TRBJ1-1	TRBV27	.	.	TGTGCCAGCAGTTTATTTTCCCCGAACACTGAAGCTTTCTTT	CASSLFSPNTEAFF
TRBJ1-4	TRBV6-5	once	.	TGTGCCAGCAGTTACTTCGGGGACGGAAATGAAAAACTGTTTTTT	CASSYFGDGNEKLFF
TRBJ2-7	TRBV7-8	.	.	TGTGCCAGCAGCTTAGAGGGGACCTACGAGCAGTACTTC	CASSLEGTYEQYF
TRBJ2-7	TRBV30	.	TRBD1	TGTGCCTGGAGTCTTGACAGGGGAGGCGAGCAGTACTTC	CAWSLDRGGEQYF
TRBJ1-1	TRBV29-1	.	.	TGCAGCGTTGTCCAGTGGGGAATGAACACTGAAGCTTTCTTT	CSVVQWGMNTEAFF
TRBJ2-7	TRBV9	.	.	TGTGCCAGCAGCGCCGAGACCGGGACGTACACCTACGAGCAGTACTTC	CASSAETGTYTYEQYF
TRBJ1-1	TRBV28	.	.	TGTGCCAGCACCCTATTGAACACTGAAGCTTTCTTT	CASTLLNTEAFF
TRBJ2-3	TRBV5-4	.	.	TGTGCCAGCAGCTTGGAGGCTAGTTCAGATACGCAGTATTTT	CASSLEASSDTQYF
TRBJ2-3	TRBV25-1	.	TRBD2	TGTGCCAGCAGACCAACCCGGCGGGGGAGCACAGATACGCAGTATTTT	CASRPTRRGSTDTQYF
TRBJ2-1	TRBV7-9	.	TRBD2	TGTGCCAGCATCGGGCCTAGCGGTTCCTACAATGAGCAGTTCTTC	CASIGPSGSYNEQFF
TRBJ2-4	TRBV27	.	.	TGTGCCAGCAGCCCGATAGGACCTAAGAACAAAAACATTCAGTACTTC	CASSPIGPKNKNIQYF
TRBJ1-5	TRBV4-1	once	.	TGCGCCAGCAGCCAAGTTGGGTCCGGCCAGCCCCAGCATTTT	CASSQVGSGQPQHF
TRBJ1-1	TRBV7-2	.	TRBD1	TGTGCCAGCAGCACAACCAGGGGGCTCAGGAACACTGAAGCTTTCTTT	CASSTTRGLRNTEAFF
TRBJ2-2	TRBV2	.	TRBD2	TGTGCCAGCAGTGTTCAAAAATCGGGGACTATGAACACCGGGGAGCTGTTTTTT	CASSVQKSGTMNTGELFF
TRBJ1-5	TRBV5-1	.	.	TGCGCCAGCAGCTTGGAAGGGCCTGAGCCCCAGCATTTT	CASSLEGPEPQHF
TRBJ2-5	TRBV29-1	.	.	TGCAGCGCTGATATCAGGGCACCCCGTAGGGAGACCCAGTACTTC	CSADIRAPRRETQYF
TRBJ2-7	TRBV7-9	once	.	TGTGCCAGCAGCTTAGAAGGAGCAGGGGCGTTTTCGGGGCAGTACTTC	CASSLEGAGAFSGQYF
TRBJ2-7	TRBV7-6	.	.	TGTGCCAGCAGCTTAACCGTTAGCGGCTACGAGCAGTACTTC	CASSLTVSGYEQYF
TRBJ1-1	TRBV6-5	.	.	TGTGCCAGCAGTTACTCGACTTCACAGCTGGACACTGAAGCTTTCTTT	CASSYSTSQLDTEAFF
TRBJ2-3	TRBV5-8	.	.	TGTGCCAGCAGCTCTGACAGGCCAGATACGCAGTATTTT	CASSSDRPDTQYF
TRBJ1-2	TRBV20-1	.	.	TGCAGTGCTCCCGATTACTATGGCTACACCTTC	CSAPDYYGYTF
TRBJ2-7	TRBV5-1	.	.	TGCGCCAGCAGCCCTCAGGAAGGGACCTACGAGCAGTACTTC	CASSPQEGTYEQYF
TRBJ2-7	TRBV2	.	.	TGTGCCGGCGGGGACCGAGCCTACGAGCAGTACTTC	CAGGDRAYEQYF
TRBJ2-1	TRBV29-1	.	TRBD2	TGCAGCGGTACTAGCGGGACGTACAATGAGCAGTTCTTC	CSGTSGTYNEQFF
TRBJ2-1	TRBV4-1	.	TRBD1	TGCGCCAGCAGCCAACGGGACAGCCCCCCGAGAGATGAGCAGTTCTTC	CASSQRDSPPRDEQFF
TRBJ1-1	TRBV18	.	.	TGTGCCAGCTCACCCCGGGTAGAGAGGGGCACTGAAGCTTTCTTT	CASSPRVERGTEAFF
TRBJ2-3	TRBV6-1	.	.	TGTGCCAGCAGTGATAGGGTAGGCACAGATACGCAGTATTTT	CASSDRVGTDTQYF
TRBJ1-1	TRBV7-2	.	TRBD1	TGTGCCAGCAGCTTATTCGGGTGGGGACAGGGACCGAACACTGAAGCTTTCTTT	CASSLFGWGQGPNTEAFF
TRBJ1-3	TRBV13	.	.	TGTGCCAGCAGCTTATGGGGAGTAGGGGGAGGAAACACCATATATTTT	CASSLWGVGGGNTIYF
TRBJ2-3	TRBV7-9	.	.	TGTGCCAGCAGCTTACCCATCACAGATACGCAGTATTTT	CASSLPITDTQYF
TRBJ1-1	TRBV10-2	.	.	TGCGCCAGCAGTGAAATATCGGCTACCATGAACACTGAAGCTTTCTTT	CASSEISATMNTEAFF
TRBJ2-2	TRBV5-6	.	TRBD1	TGTGCCAGCAGCCCCGGGACAGGCCCCTTAACCGGGGAGCTGTTTTTT	CASSPGTGPLTGELFF
TRBJ1-6	TRBV6-5	.	TRBD1	TGTGCCAGCAGTTACTCGGGGACAGGAGACTCACCCCTCCACTTT	CASSYSGTGDSPLHF
TRBJ2-5	TRBV9	.	.	TGTGCCAGCAGCCCGAATCAAGAGACCCAGTACTTC	CASSPNQETQYF
TRBJ2-7	TRBV6-6	once	TRBD1	TGTGCCAGCAGCAAAACAGGACAGGGTCAGAACGAGCAGTACTTC	CASSKTGQGQNEQYF
TRBJ2-7	TRBV5-6	.	TRBD2	TGTGCCAGCAGCGGGACTAGCGGGGCGCGCGAGCAGTACTTC	CASSGTSGAREQYF
TRBJ2-7	TRBV30	.	.	TGTGCCGCGACGGGGGACCCCAGCTACGAGCAGTACTTC	CAATGDPSYEQYF
TRBJ2-3	TRBV7-6	few	.	TGTGCCAGCAGCTTAGCGGGGGGCACAGATACGCAGTATTTT	CASSLAGGTDTQYF